The 7 T cell receptor beta chains below were found in one sample sequenced in a study of cytomegalovirus exposure and HLA in healthy donors. PCR involved 60 Vbeta and 13 Jbeta primers. Data came from immunoSEQ multiplex PCR; TCRdb stores just in-frame clones and leaves some out. The data contain 150,000 to 200,000 clones, 79% of them singletons. What was sequenced was PBMCs. These receptors all come from a man aged 40-55 years in good health and CMV-seronegative.

This chain uses TRBV5-1 with TRBJ1-2; no firm D call. There are 14 residues in the CDR3. Per germline, CDR1 SGHRS and CDR2 YFSETQ. With 4 bases removed from V and 8 bases from J, the gap between germline ends came to 18 bases. CDR3 amino acids: CASSPVTEGRGYTF. CDR3 bases: TGCGCCAGCAGCCCTGTGACGGAGGGTAGGGGCTACACCTTC.

This clone has a handful of counts. CDR3 region: CASSPRAGVVYEQYF. In DNA form, the CDR3 reads TGTGCCAGCAGTCCCCGAGCGGGAGTCGTATACGAGCAGTACTTC. This chain uses TRBV27 with TRBJ2-7; 8 bases map to TRBD2. Germline V lookup: CDR1 MNHEY, CDR2 SMNVEV (reference sequence). The CDR3 spans 15 residues. V lost 5 bases and J lost 4; bases outside the gene matches: 10.

The chain employs TRBV30 and TRBJ1-1; no firm D call. With 3 bases removed from V and 2 bases from J, the gap between germline ends came to 10 bases. Germline CDR1 is GTSNPN and CDR2 is SVGIG (reference sequence). This CDR3 is built from 13 residues. CDR3 bases: TGTGCCTGGAGAAAACAGCTAAACACTGAAGCTTTCTTT. It encodes CAWRKQLNTEAFF.

Concerning this clone itself: The germline gene is not matched at one end of the junction; a read error may be the cause. The J gene is TRBJ2-7, the V gene TRBV7-9; 15 nucleotides agree with TRBD2. Germline CDR1 is SEHNR and CDR2 is FQNEAQ (reference sequence). The CDR3 loop spans 14 amino acids. This CDR3 reads CSSSFGLAGGEQYF. Written as DNA, the CDR3 is TGTTCCAGCAGCTTCGGACTAGCGGGAGGGGAGCAGTACTTC.

The J gene is TRBJ2-1, the V gene TRBV30; D is unclear. The CDR3 totals 13 residues. CDR1 and CDR2 from the germline V gene are GTSNPN and SVGIG (reference sequence). Trimming left V 3 bases short and J 9 bases short, with 15 bases between. The CDR3 nucleotides read TGTGCCTGGAGGGGCCAACTCATGGGTGAGCAGTTCTTC. Its protein is CAWRGQLMGEQFF.

In DNA, the CDR3 is TGTGCCATCAGTGACCAAGCGGGGGCTAGCACAGATACGCAGTATTTT. Translation gives CAISDQAGASTDTQYF. V gene TRBV10-3 combines with J gene TRBJ2-3; 8 bases line up with TRBD2. Germline-derived CDR1 and CDR2 are ENHRY and SYGVKD. The CDR3 extends over 16 amino acids. Trimming removed 3 bases from V and 0 bases from J; junction bases left unmatched: 5.

The V and J genes are TRBV6-5 and TRBJ1-5; 9 positions agree with TRBD1. The ends lost 6 bases at V and 5 bases at J; junction bases unmatched: 2. Germline values: CDR1 MNHEY, CDR2 SVGAGI. CDR3 size: 13 residues. In nucleotides, the CDR3 is TGTGCCAGCAGGGGGACAGGGCATCAGCCCCAGCATTTT. Residues: CASRGTGHQPQHF.